This TCR beta chain was observed in a study of human T cells and chemical hapten exposure. Study results and limitations: Expanded TCRs formed significantly more large CDR3 similarity clusters than controls.

In the library, unique molecular identifiers were attached to individual cDNA molecules. TCRdb analysed the RACE reads with MiXCR anew, one entry per CDR3 protein. The sample includes 90,000 to 110,000 distinct CDR3 sequences, more than 7% of them seen just once. Time point in this sample: patch test 2, 6 weeks after DPC sensitization. Treatment reported: therapeutic diphenylcyclopropenone sensitization with weekly scalp DPC. The sample holds a few counts of this clonotype. Its antigen is unknown. This TCR was sampled from a woman in her thirties or forties with alopecia areata. Some clones in this sample may be carry-over from other donors' samples. Specimen: whole blood, collected in connection with sensitization to the hapten diphenylcyclopropenone (DPC).

DNA of the CDR3: TGTGCCAGCAGGTGGGGGACTAGCGGGGACGGTGAGCAGTTCTTC. Translating it yields CASRWGTSGDGEQFF. The rearrangement links TRBV5-6 to TRBJ2-1; 13 bases align to TRBD2. Germline CDR1 reads SGHDT; CDR2 reads YYEEEE. This CDR3 spans 15 amino acids. The J segment lost 9 bases and the V segment lost 5 bases, leaving 8 bases of the junction unmatched.